This T cell receptor (beta chain) was sequenced during a study of blood T cell repertoires in COVID-19. Study overall: The origin of the acute and convalescent COVID-19 samples was the United States, Italy and Spain. From T cells, B-cell-depleted T cells, or PBMCs came the material, which was cDNA or gDNA.

Per the authors' pipeline: Scientists estimated how many nucleated cells there were by amplifying reference gene primers. Only in-frame clones appear in the TCRdb table, and some are missing; sequencing was by immunoSEQ multiplex PCR. That table supplies the V and J calls and clone size; D and trimming were determined from the DNA. Here the sample spans approximately 290,000 clones, about 85% being singletons. Enrolment of Seattle patients took place during active infection, and they were followed longitudinally. Germline CDR1 and CDR2: MGHRA and YSYEKL. This CDR3 is built from 15 residues. V was pared by 5 bases and J by 2 bases, with 15 bases between.

The sequence derives from a human donor with COVID-19, enrolled during active disease. The donor label of this sample is uncertain. The J gene is TRBJ1-2, the V gene TRBV4-1, with D possibly TRBD1 on 5 matching bases. What was sequenced was peripheral blood. DNA of the CDR3: TGCGCCAGCAGCGCCCGGCCCGACAGCAACTATGGCTACACCTTC. As protein: CASSARPDSNYGYTF.